This T cell receptor beta chain was captured by sequencing in a study of cytomegalovirus exposure and HLA in healthy donors. V was shortened by 4 bases and J by 4 bases, with 11 bases between the two germline ends. The CDR3 is 13 amino acids. The V gene's germline CDR1 is SGHRS and CDR2 YFSETQ. PCR amplification relied on 60 Vbeta primers (plus 13 Jbeta primers). Sequenced by immunoSEQ multiplex PCR; TCRdb stores in-frame clones only, minus some. The data contain some 100,000 clones, over 60% of them singletons. The sequence came from a female donor in good health and CMV-seronegative. This chain joins TRBV5-1 and TRBJ1-1, with TRBD1 as a possible D gene (6 bases). The sample was PBMCs. The CDR3 nucleotides are TGCGCCAGCAGCCAACTACAGGGCACTGAAGCTTTCTTT. This encodes CASSQLQGTEAFF.